The rows below give T cell receptor beta chains drawn from one sample of a study of T cells in Graves' hyperthyroidism and ophthalmopathy. TCRdb reanalysed the multiplex PCR reads using MiXCR and keeps one entry per CDR3 protein. The table records hundreds of thousands of distinct CDR3 sequences, 45% of them present only once. The specimen sequenced was peripheral blood or thyroid tissue (not recorded which). Receptors were obtained from an adult man with Graves' disease, either hyperthyroidism or ophthalmopathy (not recorded which). The CDR3 runs from the conserved cysteine through the conserved F or W. The D gene is left open where the match is weak. Clone size is shown for a subset of rows, as once, few, many or a class of expanded clone.

TGTGCCATCAGGGCGGGAGAGACCCAGTACTTC,CAIRAGETQYF,-,TRBJ2-5,TRBV10-3,many
TGCAGCAGTCAGGGACAGTACACTGAAGCTTTCTTT,CSSQGQYTEAFF,TRBD1,TRBJ1-1,TRBV29-1,-
TGTGCCTGGAGTGAGGCAGGGATGGGATCTTTTGGCTACACCTTC,CAWSEAGMGSFGYTF,-,TRBJ1-2,TRBV30,-
TGTGCCTGGCGGGCAGGGAACACTGAAGCTTTCTTT,CAWRAGNTEAFF,-,TRBJ1-1,TRBV2,many
TGCAGCGCCGGACAGAGTAATTCACCCCTCCACTTT,CSAGQSNSPLHF,-,TRBJ1-6,TRBV29-1,-
TGCAGTGCTACCCTAGCGGGACATAGTGGAGAGACCCAGTACTTC,CSATLAGHSGETQYF,TRBD2,TRBJ2-5,TRBV20-1,-
TGTGCCAGCAGCTCCACCAATCCGCTAGCGGGACCCGGGGCCAACGTCCTGACTTTC,CASSSTNPLAGPGANVLTF,TRBD2,TRBJ2-6,TRBV7-9,-
TGTGCCAGCAGACCCAGGGAGGGAGCGGGGGGCCGGGAGACCCAGTACTTC,CASRPREGAGGRETQYF,TRBD2,TRBJ2-5,TRBV7-8,many
TGTGCCACCAGTGACCCCGGGACAGGGAAAGAGACCCAGTACTTC,CATSDPGTGKETQYF,TRBD1,TRBJ2-5,TRBV24-1,-
TGTGCCAGCAGCCCGCCGGGACTAGCGGGTCTCGAGCAGTACTTC,CASSPPGLAGLEQYF,TRBD2,TRBJ2-7,TRBV7-9,-
TGCAGCGTTGCCCTCGGGACAGGAGGGGGGACAGGTCACTATGGCTACACCTTC,CSVALGTGGGTGHYGYTF,TRBD1,TRBJ1-2,TRBV29-1,-
TGTGCCAGCACGTGGACAGGGGGAACTGAAGCTTTCTTT,CASTWTGGTEAFF,TRBD1,TRBJ1-1,TRBV12-3/TRBV12-4,-
TGTGCCAGCAGTCCCCTCGGGACAGGGAGTAATCAGCCCCAGCATTTC,CASSPLGTGSNQPQHF,TRBD1,TRBJ1-5,TRBV2,-
TGTGCCAGCAGCAACACGGGCCCTGGAGGCTACACCTTC,CASSNTGPGGYTF,-,TRBJ1-2,TRBV7-8,-
TGTGCCTGGAGCCCGGGACAGGTCGTCGAGACCCAGTACTTC,CAWSPGQVVETQYF,TRBD1,TRBJ2-5,TRBV29-1,-
TGTGCCAGCAGCTTCAGGGCGGGCAGCTACGAGCAGTACTTC,CASSFRAGSYEQYF,-,TRBJ2-7,TRBV7-9,many
TGTGCCAGCAGTTACTCGGGACTGATCTCCTACGAGCAGTACTTC,CASSYSGLISYEQYF,-,TRBJ2-7,TRBV11-2,-
TGTGCCAGCAGTGAAGCGCTTGTTCAGGGGGACGAGCAGTACTTC,CASSEALVQGDEQYF,TRBD1,TRBJ2-7,TRBV2,-
TGTGCCAGCAGCCCCCGGACTAGCTACGAGCAGTACTTC,CASSPRTSYEQYF,TRBD2,TRBJ2-7,TRBV7-9,-